A single sample is the source of the 17 T cell receptor beta chains below, sequenced in a study of T cell repertoires in cytomegalovirus infection. Each CDR3 protein is one row after TCRdb ran MiXCR on the reads. The sample shows about 360,000 distinct CDR3 sequences, around 18% of them seen only once. Sample: PBMCs. The receptors were sampled from a human donor in good health (CMV status not recorded). Some clones in this sample may be carry-over from other donors' samples.

Ten or more counts support this clonotype. The rearrangement links TRBV7-2 to TRBJ2-7, with D possibly being TRBD1 or TRBD2 (7 bases each). Trimming stripped 7 bases from V and 2 bases from J, with 18 bases between. Germline CDR1 reads SGHTA; CDR2 reads FQGNSA. The CDR3 runs 15 residues. CDR3 sequence reads: CASMSGAGQTYEQYF. The CDR3 nucleotides are TGTGCCAGCATGTCCGGAGCGGGACAGACCTACGAGCAGTACTTC.

The sample holds a few counts of this clonotype. The gene calls are TRBV28 and TRBJ1-1; no definite D call. Germline-derived CDR1 and CDR2 are MDHEN and SYDVKM. V lost 5 bases, J lost 0 bases, and 10 bases lay in between. This CDR3 spans 14 amino acids. CDR3 in amino acids: CASSQIGVNTEAFF. In DNA, the CDR3 is TGTGCCAGCAGTCAAATCGGGGTGAACACTGAAGCTTTCTTT.

This clonotype has only a few counts. The chain has TRBV28 and TRBJ1-1; D is ambiguous. The V and J ends lost 3 bases and 0 bases respectively, with 8 bases between them. The CDR3 totals 14 residues. From germline, CDR1 is MDHEN and CDR2 SYDVKM. DNA for the CDR3: TGTGCCAGCAGTTTTATTGGGATGAACACTGAAGCTTTCTTT. Amino acids: CASSFIGMNTEAFF. The full variable domain, with the rest looked up from reference TRBV28 and TRBJ1-1, is DVKVTQSSRYLVKRTGEKVFLECVQDMDHENMFWYRQDPGLGLRLIYFSYDVKMKEKGDIPEGYSVSREKKERFSLILESASTNQTSMYLCASSFIGMNTEAFFGQGTRLTVV.

This clonotype was found a few times. The J gene is TRBJ2-6, the V gene TRBV20-1, with D perhaps matching TRBD2 (6 bases). The CDR3 contains 17 residues. Trimming removed 5 bases from V and 3 bases from J, with 20 bases in between. From germline, CDR1 is DFQATT and CDR2 SNEGSKA (reference sequence). The CDR3 is CSAYGAGKTFGANVLTF. The CDR3 DNA sequence: TGCAGTGCTTATGGGGCGGGGAAGACGTTTGGGGCCAACGTCCTGACTTTC.

A remark on this clonotype: An end of the junction differs from the germline gene, which may be a read error. The V gene is TRBV4-1, the J gene TRBJ2-3; TRBD2 agrees at 11 bases. Germline loops: CDR1 MGHRA, CDR2 YSYEKL. The CDR3 runs to 17 residues. In nucleotides, the CDR3 is TGTGCCAGCAGCCCTAAACTAGCGGGGGAAGGCACAGATACGCAGTATTTT. As protein: CASSPKLAGEGTDTQYF.

This clonotype was seen at least ten times. The chain carries TRBV7-8 and TRBJ2-7; 10 bases agree with TRBD1. This CDR3 region has 14 residues. The germline CDR1 and CDR2 sequences are SGHVS and FQNEAQ. Trimming cost V 4 bases and J 12 bases; bases outside gene matches: 12. The CDR3 protein is CASSSFRDRGDVYF. The CDR3 coding sequence is TGTGCCAGCAGCTCCTTCCGGGACAGGGGAGACGTGTACTTC.

The CDR3 coding sequence is TGTGCCACCATTCCTCAGGGGGCAGGTGAAGCTTTCTTT. Translating gives CATIPQGAGEAFF. The gene calls are TRBV19 and TRBJ1-1; 8 nucleotides match TRBD1. Germline trimming cut 10 bases from V and 7 bases from J; bases unmatched to any gene: 11. Germline loops: CDR1 LNHDA, CDR2 SQIVND (reference sequence). The CDR3 covers 13 residues.

This clonotype occurred a few times. The rearrangement joins TRBV20-1 to TRBJ2-3; 7 bases match TRBD1. The CDR3 sequence is 15 residues long. V lost 0 bases to trimming and J lost 1 base; unmatched junction nucleotides: 4. Germline CDR1 and CDR2: DFQATT and SNEGSKA (reference sequence). The CDR3 is CSARDNRGGTDTQYF. The CDR3 DNA sequence: TGCAGTGCTAGAGATAACAGGGGAGGCACAGATACGCAGTATTTT.

The chain employs TRBV20-1 and TRBJ2-1, with D possibly TRBD1 on 6 matching bases. Per the germline V gene, CDR1 is DFQATT and CDR2 is SNEGSKA (reference sequence). The CDR3 covers 16 residues. Trimming took off 0 bases at V and 1 base at J, with 13 bases between the two ends. The CDR3 DNA follows: TGCAGTGCTAGAGATTTCAGGGGTTCGTCCTACAATGAGCAGTTCTTC. As protein: CSARDFRGSSYNEQFF.

V gene TRBV20-1 combines with J gene TRBJ2-5; TRBD2 matches at 9 bases. CDR1 DFQATT and CDR2 SNEGSKA come from the germline V gene (reference sequence). The CDR3 has 14 residues. Losses at the gene ends were 1 base for V and 5 bases for J; bases not matched to a gene: 5. CDR3 nucleotides: TGCAGTGCTAGAGTGTCCAGCGGGGGGGAGACCCAGTACTTC. Its protein product is CSARVSSGGETQYF.

In its sample, this clonotype was seen a few times. The CDR3 is CASSQDGRGRGEQFF. CDR3 nucleotides: TGCGCCAGCAGCCAAGATGGTAGGGGTAGGGGTGAGCAGTTCTTC. This chain links TRBV4-3 with TRBJ2-1; TRBD1 is a possible D gene (5 bases). Trimming removed 0 bases from V and 9 bases from J, with 15 bases in between. The CDR3 loop spans 15 amino acids. Germline lookup yields CDR1 LGHNA and CDR2 YSLEER.

CDR3 DNA: TGTGCCAGCAGCCAAGGACAGTATTCACCCCTCCACTTT. Protein sequence: CASSQGQYSPLHF. The chain recombines TRBV12-3 or TRBV12-4 with TRBJ1-6; TRBD1 is a possible D gene (6 bases). Trimming cost V 6 bases and J 8 bases, with 11 bases left between them. The CDR3 runs to 13 residues.

At least ten counts were recorded for this clonotype. Written as DNA, the CDR3 is TGTGCCAGCAGCCCGACAGTGGGAAACACCATATATTTT. Amino acid sequence: CASSPTVGNTIYF. J is TRBJ1-3 and V is TRBV7-2, with D possibly being TRBD1 (5 bases). The CDR3 is 13 amino acids. Germline V lookup: CDR1 SGHTA, CDR2 FQGNSA. Trimming took off 5 bases at V and 4 bases at J, with 9 bases between the two ends.

The chain links TRBV6-2 or TRBV6-3 to TRBJ1-5, with TRBD1 matching 7 bases. There are 14 residues in the CDR3. Germline lookup yields CDR1 MNHEY and CDR2 SVGEGT. J lost 3 bases, V lost 6 bases, and 5 bases had no gene match. This chain's CDR3 is CASRVRGVNQPQHF. The CDR3, as DNA: TGTGCCAGCAGAGTCAGGGGGGTCAATCAGCCCCAGCATTTT.

This clonotype was detected a few times. The chain joins TRBV20-1 to TRBJ2-7; 11 bases map to TRBD2. The CDR3 sequence is 18 residues long. V gave up 5 bases and J gave up 3 bases; unmatched junction bases: 18. Germline CDR1 and CDR2: DFQATT and SNEGSKA (reference sequence). CDR3 amino acids: CSAWNRDTSTSGSYEQYF. The CDR3 DNA follows: TGCAGTGCTTGGAACCGGGACACCTCTACTAGCGGGAGCTACGAGCAGTACTTC.

This clonotype was detected ten times or more. The chain recombines TRBV7-6 with TRBJ2-7; possibly TRBD2 for D (5 bases). Trimming cost V 5 bases and J 5 bases, with 13 bases left between them. Germline CDR1 and CDR2: SGHVS and FNYEAQ. CDR3 length: 13 residues. CDR3 bases: TGTGCCAGCAGCCAAGGGCTAGCCGACGAGCAGTACTTC. This translates into CASSQGLADEQYF. Combining the CDR3 with reference TRBV7-6 and TRBJ2-7 gives the whole variable domain GAGVSQSPRYKVTKRGQDVALRCDPISGHVSLYWYRQALGQGPEFLTYFNYEAQQDKSGLPNDRFSAERPEGSISTLTIQRTEQRDSAMYRCASSQGLADEQYFGPGTRLTVT.

This clonotype was observed once. This may stem from a read error, because a much larger clone lies one nucleotide away. V gene TRBV7-2 combines with J gene TRBJ2-1; 8 bases map to TRBD2. J was trimmed by 9 bases and V by 8 bases; bases with no gene match: 9. The CDR3 totals 13 residues. Germline V lookup: CDR1 SGHTA, CDR2 FQGNSA. CDR3 nucleotides: TGTGCCAGCCCTCCCGGGGGGGCGCCTGAGCAGTTCTTC. It is translated as CASPPGGAPEQFF. The variable domain in full, with the rest retrieved from reference TRBV7-2 and TRBJ2-1, is GAGVSQSPSNKVTEKGKDVELRCDPISGHTALYWYRQSLGQGLEFLIYFQGNSAPDKSGLPSDRFSAERTGGSVSTLTIQRTQQEDSAVYLCASPPGGAPEQFFGPGTRLTVL.